Sequencing of this TCR beta chain was carried out in a study of blood T cell repertoires in COVID-19. Study-wide background: Acute and convalescent COVID-19 specimens originated in the United States, Italy and Spain. Sample material is recorded as cDNA or gDNA derived from T cells, B-cell-depleted T cells, or PBMCs.

In Seattle, patients joined the study during active infection and were tracked longitudinally. The V segment lost 4 bases and the J segment 9 bases; nucleotides outside the gene matches: 14. Germline assignment: CDR1 SGHRS and CDR2 YFSETQ. CDR3 size: 17 residues. Libraries were prepared by immunoSEQ multiplex PCR; TCRdb keeps only in-frame clonotypes and omits some of them. The table has approximately 480,000 clones, 80% to 90% seen once. Source material: peripheral blood. V gene TRBV5-1 combines with J gene TRBJ2-1; 12 nucleotides line up with TRBD2. This receptor was identified in a man younger than 35 with COVID-19, enrolled during active disease. The CDR3 DNA is TGCGCCAGCAGCCCGCAGGCTAGCGGGGGGGCCAGGGGTGAGCAGTTCTTC. It yields the protein CASSPQASGGARGEQFF.